This entry is about one TCR beta chain. Trimming removed 3 bases from V and 0 bases from J; junction bases left unmatched: 7. The CDR3 sequence is 17 residues long. Germline V gene sequence: CDR1 MGHRA, CDR2 YSYEKL. The data are from a study of blood T cell repertoires in COVID-19. Libraries were prepared by immunoSEQ multiplex PCR; TCRdb keeps only in-frame clonotypes and omits some of them. The data show about 140,000 clones, about 77% seen once. This TCR was sampled from a man in his sixties with acute or convalescent COVID-19. The sequenced sample consisted of peripheral blood. This chain uses TRBV4-1 with TRBJ2-2, with 7 bases matching TRBD1. CDR3: CASSHRPGGSNTGELFF. In nucleotides, the CDR3 is TGCGCCAGCAGCCACAGACCAGGGGGATCGAACACCGGGGAGCTGTTTTTT.